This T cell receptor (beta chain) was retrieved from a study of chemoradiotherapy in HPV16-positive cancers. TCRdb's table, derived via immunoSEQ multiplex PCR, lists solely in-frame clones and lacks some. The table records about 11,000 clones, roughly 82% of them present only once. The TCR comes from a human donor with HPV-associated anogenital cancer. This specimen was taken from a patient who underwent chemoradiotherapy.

In nucleotides, the CDR3 is TGTGCCAGCAGTATAGCGGGAGGAGAATACAATGAGCAGTTCTTC. It translates to CASSIAGGEYNEQFF. V and J are TRBV6-4 and TRBJ2-1; 10 nucleotides match TRBD2. The J segment lost 4 bases and the V segment lost 5 bases, leaving 5 bases of the junction unmatched. The CDR3 runs 15 residues. The germline V gene has CDR1 MRHNA and CDR2 SNTAGT.